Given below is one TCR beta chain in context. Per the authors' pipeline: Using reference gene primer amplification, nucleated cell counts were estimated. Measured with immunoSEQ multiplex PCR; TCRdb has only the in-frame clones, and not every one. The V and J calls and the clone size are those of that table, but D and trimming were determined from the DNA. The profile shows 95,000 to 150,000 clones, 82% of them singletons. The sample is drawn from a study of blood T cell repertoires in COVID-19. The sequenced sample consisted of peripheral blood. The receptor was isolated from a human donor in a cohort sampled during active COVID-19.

The CDR3 reads CASSRGLAGEQFF. CDR3 sequence (DNA): TGTGCCAGCAGTAGGGGACTAGCAGGTGAGCAGTTCTTC. This chain connects TRBV2 to TRBJ2-1; 9 positions match TRBD2. After removal of 5 bases from V and 9 bases from J, the junction contained 5 bases not matched to a gene. The length of the CDR3 is 13 residues. Germline-derived CDR1 and CDR2 are SNHLY and FYNNEI.